This T cell receptor beta chain was documented in a study of vaccination and CD4 T cells after COVID-19. The CDR3 has 15 residues. Germline values: CDR1 SGHAT, CDR2 FQNNGV. The ends lost 1 base at V and 5 bases at J; junction bases unmatched: 7. This clonotype was counted only a few times. Its antigen is as yet unknown. Documented treatment: roughly 10-day PBMC culture with coronavirus spike peptide pools or control peptides (ViraFEST assay). Pre-COVID-19 pandemic sampling (2011-2018) yielded the unexposed donor's CD4+ T cells. Negative selection yielded CD4+ T cells from day-10 cultures. Once obtained from cultured CD4+ T cells, the DNA was sequenced using the Oncomine TCR Beta short-read assay. TCRdb recomputed calls from the PCR reads with MiXCR, one row per CDR3 protein. The sample contains fewer than 10,000 distinct CDR3 sequences, over 40% of which appear only once.

The specimen was CD4+ T cells from blood, cultured in vitro. The clonotype comes from a human donor in good health. This chain links TRBV11-2 with TRBJ2-5, with 7 bases fitting TRBD2. CDR3 sequence (DNA): TGTGCCAGCAGCTTAGGACTAGCCCCCCGGGAGACCCAGTACTTC. This sequence encodes CASSLGLAPRETQYF.